Each of the 8 T cell receptor beta chains below was sequenced from the same sample in a study of a mutant IDH1 vaccine in newly diagnosed glioma. These receptors' antigens are unknown. The time point denotes: week 11, during vaccination. Vaccine doses each comprised 300 ug of mutant IDH1 20-mer peptide, with topical imiquimod. Only in-frame clones appear in the TCRdb table, and some are missing; sequencing was by immunoSEQ multiplex PCR. This sample carries tens of thousands of clones, around 82% of them seen once, and the ten largest clones take about 9%. The sample consisted of PBMCs, taken from a glioma patient whose treatment included an IDH1 peptide vaccine. The receptors originated from a woman aged 18-29 years with glioma.

The chain carries TRBV4-1 and TRBJ1-5; D gene unclear. CDR3 length equals 15 residues. Looked up from germline, CDR1 is MGHRA and CDR2 is YSYEKL. Between the trimmed V and J ends, which lost 0 bases and 4 bases, there was a span of 10 bases. The CDR3 DNA reads TGCGCCAGCAGCCAAGATCACTCAGCTAATCAGCCCCAGCATTTT. Its protein is CASSQDHSANQPQHF.

This clone has only one observation. The CDR3 loop reads CASSSRTVKYF. The CDR3 region has the DNA TGTGCCAGCAGCTCCCGGACAGTTAAGTACTTC. This chain uses TRBV7-9 with TRBJ2-4; tentative D call: TRBD1 (6 bases). Germline-derived CDR1 and CDR2 are SEHNR and FQNEAQ (reference sequence). The CDR3 loop spans 11 amino acids. V lost 4 bases, J lost 14 bases, and 12 bases lay in between.

This chain links TRBV18 with TRBJ2-1; possibly TRBD1 for D (5 bases). The germline V gene encodes CDR1 KGHSH and CDR2 LQKENI. This CDR3 comprises 15 residues. Trimming took off 2 bases at V and 10 bases at J, with 18 bases between the two ends. The CDR3 DNA follows: TGTGCCAGCTCACCAGGAACCGGAACCACAGGCGAGCAGTTCTTC. This translates into CASSPGTGTTGEQFF. Complete variable domain (other parts from reference TRBV18 and TRBJ2-1): NAGVMQNPRHLVRRRGQEARLRCSPMKGHSHVYWYRQLPEEGLKFMVYLQKENIIDESGMPKERFSAEFPKEGPSILRIQQVVRGDSAAYFCASSPGTGTTGEQFFGPGTRLTVL.

The chain uses TRBV5-1 and TRBJ1-5, with D uncertain. The ends were cut back, 4 bases at V and 3 bases at J, with 8 bases in the middle. The germline CDR1 and CDR2 sequences are SGHRS and YFSETQ. CDR3 length equals 13 residues. The CDR3 DNA sequence: TGCGCCAGCAGCATCGGGATCAATCAGCCCCAGCATTTT. Amino acid sequence: CASSIGINQPQHF.

The gene calls are TRBV7-2 and TRBJ1-2, with D perhaps matching TRBD1 (5 bases). Germline-derived CDR1 and CDR2 are SGHTA and FQGNSA. This CDR3 is built from 14 residues. Trimming took off 2 bases at V and 6 bases at J, with 13 bases between the two ends. CDR3 region: CASSLLGPPHGYTF. Here the CDR3 DNA reads TGTGCCAGCAGCTTATTGGGGCCGCCCCATGGCTACACCTTC. Full variable domain (remainder filled in from reference TRBV7-2 and TRBJ1-2): GAGVSQSPSNKVTEKGKDVELRCDPISGHTALYWYRQSLGQGLEFLIYFQGNSAPDKSGLPSDRFSAERTGGSVSTLTIQRTQQEDSAVYLCASSLLGPPHGYTFGSGTRLTVV.

The chain has TRBV4-2 and TRBJ2-5; 9 nucleotides line up with TRBD2. The CDR3 is 15 amino acids. Germline CDR1 and CDR2: LGHNA and YNFKEQ. V shed 0 bases and J 1 base; nucleotides not matched to a gene: 0. The chain's CDR3 is CASSQERGGQETQYF. The DNA of the CDR3 is TGTGCCAGCAGCCAAGAGCGGGGGGGCCAAGAGACCCAGTACTTC.

A single count supports this clone. The chain joins TRBV9 to TRBJ2-1; 10 bases align to TRBD1. This CDR3 has 16 amino acids. The junction had 9 bases not matched to a gene; V was cut back by 3 bases and J by 6 bases. Germline lookup yields CDR1 SGDLS and CDR2 YYNGEE. Here the CDR3 reads CASSGPPGQGSNEQFF. The CDR3 DNA is TGTGCCAGCAGCGGCCCCCCGGGACAGGGGAGCAATGAGCAGTTCTTC.

The chain is built from TRBV25-1 and TRBJ2-2; 9 bases align to TRBD1. The trim removed 3 bases at V and 4 bases at J, leaving 6 bases unmatched. This CDR3 region has 16 residues. Germline values: CDR1 MGHDK, CDR2 SYGVNS. CDR3 nucleotides: TGTGCCAGCAGTGAGACGGGACAGGGAGTCACCGGGGAGCTGTTTTTT. This gives the protein CASSETGQGVTGELFF.